Detailed here is one T cell receptor (beta chain). The antigen remains unidentified. The assay was immunoSEQ multiplex PCR, and TCRdb's table has in-frame clones only and misses some. The profile shows some 130,000 clones, about 90% of them singletons. Germline CDR1 SGHRS, CDR2 YFSETQ. The CDR3 loop spans 14 amino acids. V lost 4 bases and J lost 5; bases outside the gene matches: 6. These data originate in a study of T cell responses to AZD1222 COVID-19 vaccine. Study-level findings and limits: Spike-specific TCR breadth and depth grew following two AZD1222 doses.

The source is an adult in good health. The gene calls are TRBV5-1 and TRBJ2-5, with 9 bases identical to TRBD1. The sample consisted of peripheral blood, taken on day 0 of AZD1222 vaccination. The CDR3 bases are TGCGCCAGCAGCCTAACCGGGACAGGGGAGACCCAGTACTTC. Translation: CASSLTGTGETQYF.